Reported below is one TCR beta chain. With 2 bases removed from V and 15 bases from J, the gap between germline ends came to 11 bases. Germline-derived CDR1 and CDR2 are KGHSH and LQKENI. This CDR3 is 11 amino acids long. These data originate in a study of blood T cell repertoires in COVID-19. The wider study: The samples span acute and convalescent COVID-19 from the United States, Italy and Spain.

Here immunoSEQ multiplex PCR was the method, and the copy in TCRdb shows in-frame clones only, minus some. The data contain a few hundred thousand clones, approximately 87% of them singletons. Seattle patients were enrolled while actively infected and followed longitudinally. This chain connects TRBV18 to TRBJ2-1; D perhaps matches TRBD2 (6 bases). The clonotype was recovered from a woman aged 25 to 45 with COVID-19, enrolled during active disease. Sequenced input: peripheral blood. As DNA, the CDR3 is TGTGCCAGCTCACCAACGGGGGAAAGGTTCTTC. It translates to CASSPTGERFF.